This TCR beta chain derives from a study of response to subunit inactivated influenza vaccine (dated by TCRdb to the late 2010s). For context, the study as a whole: The study used deep quantitative T cell receptor repertoire profiling to track responses to a trivalent subunit inactivated influenza vaccine. On the study overall, not on this receptor specifically: It was suggested by the authors that each seasonal influenza vaccination may recruit only a limited number of new T cells.

The library relied on RT-PCR. TCRdb shows the sequencer as Illumina HiSeq 2500. TCRdb itself trimmed the public reads at Q25 with fastp, ran MiXCR and retained productive beta chains. Entries are consolidated by CDR3 protein sequence, retaining the most common genes and DNA. The sample table contains some 850,000 distinct CDR3 sequences; only one count was recorded for under 20% of them. The ten top clones hold approximately 11% of the sample. On this clonotype: Its antigen specificity is not known. Base qualities are not at hand, and no much larger clone is one base apart.

The CDR3 measures 16 amino acids from cysteine to phenylalanine. This entry keeps only the CDR3 DNA: 48 bases, framed from base 1. Trimming accounts for 5 bases at V and 7 bases at J, while the number of junction bases matched to no gene is 10. As encoded in the germline V gene (reference sequence), CDR1 is LNHDA while CDR2 is SQIVND. The rearrangement joined TRBV19 to TRBJ2-2; 10 nucleotides in the junction match TRBD1. Sequencing used PBMCs from blood, obtained more than 4 days after vaccination. This clonotype was obtained from a middle-aged man who received an inactivated influenza vaccine. Donor details come from another sample of the same person, matched by shared clones. The DNA sequence is given as TGTGCCAGTAGTGGAAGGGACAGGGGCATCGGCGGGGAGCTGTTTTTT. It specifies CASSGRDRGIGGELFF. The full variable domain, completed from the reference TRBV19 and TRBJ2-2 proteins outside the CDR3, reads DGGITQSPKYLFRKEGQNVTLSCEQNLNHDAMYWYRQDPGQGLRLIYYSQIVNDFQKGDIAEGYSVSREKKESFPLTVTSAQKNPTAFYLCASSGRDRGIGGELFFGEGSRLTVL.